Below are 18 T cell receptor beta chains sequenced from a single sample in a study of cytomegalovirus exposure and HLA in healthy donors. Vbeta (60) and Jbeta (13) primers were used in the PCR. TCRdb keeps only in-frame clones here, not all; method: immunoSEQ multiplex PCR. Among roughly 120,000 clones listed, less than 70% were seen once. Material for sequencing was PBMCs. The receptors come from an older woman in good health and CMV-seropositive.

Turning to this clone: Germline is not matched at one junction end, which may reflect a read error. CDR3 sequence (DNA): TGCGCCAGCAGCCCGTCCTGGAGGGGACAGGGAATTGTCTTC. It is translated as CASSPSWRGQGIVF. V usage is TRBV4-3 and J usage is TRBJ2-1, with 9 bases aligning to TRBD1. The germline gives CDR1 LGHNA, CDR2 YSLEER. The CDR3 sequence is 14 residues long.

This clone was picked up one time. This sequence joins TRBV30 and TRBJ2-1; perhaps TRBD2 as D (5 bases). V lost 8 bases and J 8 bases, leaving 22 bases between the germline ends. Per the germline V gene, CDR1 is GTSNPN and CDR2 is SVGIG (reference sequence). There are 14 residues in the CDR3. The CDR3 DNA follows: TGTGCCGCCATATTCGGGGTTCTTAGGGATGAGCAGTTCTTC. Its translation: CAAIFGVLRDEQFF. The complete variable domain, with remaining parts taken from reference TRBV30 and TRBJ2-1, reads SQTIHQWPATLVQPVGSPLSLECTVEGTSNPNLYWYRQAAGRGLQLLFYSVGIGQISSEVPQNLSASRPQDRQFILSSKKLLLSDSGFYLCAAIFGVLRDEQFFGPGTRLTVL.

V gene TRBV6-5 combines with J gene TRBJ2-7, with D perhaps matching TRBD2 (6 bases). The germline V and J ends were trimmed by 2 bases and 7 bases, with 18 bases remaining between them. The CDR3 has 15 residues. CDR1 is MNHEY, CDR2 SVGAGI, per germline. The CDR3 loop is CASSYLGGDDGEQYF. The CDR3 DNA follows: TGTGCCAGCAGTTACCTCGGCGGGGACGATGGGGAGCAGTACTTC.

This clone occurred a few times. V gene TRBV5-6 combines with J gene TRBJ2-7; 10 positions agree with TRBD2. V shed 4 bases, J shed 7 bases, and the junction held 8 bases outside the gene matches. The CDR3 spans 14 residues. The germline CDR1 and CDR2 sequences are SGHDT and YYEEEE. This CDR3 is CASSALAGTREQYF. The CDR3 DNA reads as TGTGCCAGCAGCGCACTAGCGGGGACGAGGGAGCAGTACTTC.

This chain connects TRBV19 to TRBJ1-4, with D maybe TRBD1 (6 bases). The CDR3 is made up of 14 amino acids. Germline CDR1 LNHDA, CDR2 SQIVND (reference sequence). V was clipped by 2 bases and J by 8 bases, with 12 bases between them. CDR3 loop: CASSISGEGEKLFF. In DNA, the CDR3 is TGTGCCAGTAGTATATCAGGGGAGGGCGAAAAACTGTTTTTT.

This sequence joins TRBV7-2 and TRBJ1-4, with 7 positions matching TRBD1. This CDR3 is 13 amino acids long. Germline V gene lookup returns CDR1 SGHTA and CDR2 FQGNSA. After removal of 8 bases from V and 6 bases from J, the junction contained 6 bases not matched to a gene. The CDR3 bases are TGTGCCAGCGGCAGGGGGGCAGATGAAAAACTGTTTTTT. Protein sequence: CASGRGADEKLFF.

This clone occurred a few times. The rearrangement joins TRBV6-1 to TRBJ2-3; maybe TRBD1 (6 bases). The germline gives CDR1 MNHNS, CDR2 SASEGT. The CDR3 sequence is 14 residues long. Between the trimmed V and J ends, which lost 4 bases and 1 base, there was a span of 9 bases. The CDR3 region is CASSAPGGTDTQYF. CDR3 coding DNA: TGTGCCAGCAGTGCCCCAGGGGGCACAGATACGCAGTATTTT.

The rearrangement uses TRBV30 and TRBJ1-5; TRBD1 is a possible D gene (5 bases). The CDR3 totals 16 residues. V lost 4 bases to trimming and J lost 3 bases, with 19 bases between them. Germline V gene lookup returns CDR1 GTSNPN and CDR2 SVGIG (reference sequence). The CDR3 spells CAWTPLGQGDNQPQHF. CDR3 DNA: TGTGCCTGGACGCCCCTCGGGCAGGGTGACAATCAGCCCCAGCATTTT.

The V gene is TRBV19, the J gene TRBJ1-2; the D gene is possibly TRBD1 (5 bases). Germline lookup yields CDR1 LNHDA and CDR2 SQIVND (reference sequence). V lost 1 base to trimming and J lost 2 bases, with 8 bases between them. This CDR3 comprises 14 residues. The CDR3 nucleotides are TGTGCCAGTAGTATAGCAGGGCAGAACTATGGCTACACCTTC. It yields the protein CASSIAGQNYGYTF. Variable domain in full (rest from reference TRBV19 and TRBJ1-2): DGGITQSPKYLFRKEGQNVTLSCEQNLNHDAMYWYRQDPGQGLRLIYYSQIVNDFQKGDIAEGYSVSREKKESFPLTVTSAQKNPTAFYLCASSIAGQNYGYTFGSGTRLTVV.

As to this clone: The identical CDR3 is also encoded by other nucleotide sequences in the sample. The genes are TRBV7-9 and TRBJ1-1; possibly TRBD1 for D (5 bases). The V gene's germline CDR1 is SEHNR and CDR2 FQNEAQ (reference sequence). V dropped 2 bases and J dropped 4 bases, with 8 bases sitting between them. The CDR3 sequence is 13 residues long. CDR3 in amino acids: CASSLSGGTEAFF. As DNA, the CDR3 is TGTGCCAGCAGCTTATCGGGGGGCACTGAAGCTTTCTTT.

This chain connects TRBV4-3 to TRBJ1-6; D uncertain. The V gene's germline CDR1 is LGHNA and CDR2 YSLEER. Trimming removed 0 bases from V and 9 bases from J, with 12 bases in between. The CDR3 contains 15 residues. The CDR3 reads CASSQDPRSPSPLHF. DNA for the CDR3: TGCGCCAGCAGCCAAGATCCCAGGTCCCCTTCACCCCTCCACTTT.

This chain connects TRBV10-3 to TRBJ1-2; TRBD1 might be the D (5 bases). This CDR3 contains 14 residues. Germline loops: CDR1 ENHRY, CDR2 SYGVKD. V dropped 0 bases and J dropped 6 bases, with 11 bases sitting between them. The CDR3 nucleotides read TGTGCCATCAGTGAGTCGGAGACAGCCCATGGCTACACCTTC. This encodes CAISESETAHGYTF.

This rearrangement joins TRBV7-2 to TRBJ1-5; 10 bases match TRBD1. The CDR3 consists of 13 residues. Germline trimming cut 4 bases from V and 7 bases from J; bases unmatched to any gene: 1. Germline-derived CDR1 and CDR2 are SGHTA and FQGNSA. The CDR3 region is CASSSTGGQPQHF. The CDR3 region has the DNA TGTGCCAGCAGCTCGACAGGGGGCCAGCCCCAGCATTTT.

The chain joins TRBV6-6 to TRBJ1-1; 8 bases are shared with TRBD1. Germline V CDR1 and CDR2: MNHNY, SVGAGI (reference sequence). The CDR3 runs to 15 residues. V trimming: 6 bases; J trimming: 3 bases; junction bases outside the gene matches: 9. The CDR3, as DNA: TGTGCCAGCAGGCCCTCACCAGGGGGCGACACTGAAGCTTTCTTT. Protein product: CASRPSPGGDTEAFF.

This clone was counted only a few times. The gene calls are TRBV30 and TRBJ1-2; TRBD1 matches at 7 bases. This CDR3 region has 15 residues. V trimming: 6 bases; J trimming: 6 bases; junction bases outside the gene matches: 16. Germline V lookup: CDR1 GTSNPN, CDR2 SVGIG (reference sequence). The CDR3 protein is CACFGPGQEIHGYTF. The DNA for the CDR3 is TGTGCCTGTTTTGGCCCCGGACAGGAAATCCATGGCTACACCTTC.

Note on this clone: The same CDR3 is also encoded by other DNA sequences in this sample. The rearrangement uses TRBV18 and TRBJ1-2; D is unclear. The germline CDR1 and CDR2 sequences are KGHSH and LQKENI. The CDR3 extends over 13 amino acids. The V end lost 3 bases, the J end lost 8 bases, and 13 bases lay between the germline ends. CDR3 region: CASSPTTGAGYTF. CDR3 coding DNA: TGTGCCAGCTCACCCACCACCGGTGCGGGCTACACCTTC.

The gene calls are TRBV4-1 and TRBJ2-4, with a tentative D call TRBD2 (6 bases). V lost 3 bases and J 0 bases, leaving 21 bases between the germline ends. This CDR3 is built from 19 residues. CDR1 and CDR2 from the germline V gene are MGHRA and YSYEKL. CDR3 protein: CASSQGNVVGRIAKNIQYF. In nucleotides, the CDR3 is TGCGCCAGCAGCCAGGGGAACGTGGTCGGGAGAATAGCCAAAAACATTCAGTACTTC.

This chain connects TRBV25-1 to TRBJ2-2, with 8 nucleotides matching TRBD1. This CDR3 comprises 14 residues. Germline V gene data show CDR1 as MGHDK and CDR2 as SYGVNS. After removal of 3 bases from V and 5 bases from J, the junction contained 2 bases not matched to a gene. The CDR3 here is CASSEDRVTGELFF. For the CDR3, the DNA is TGTGCCAGCAGTGAGGACAGGGTGACCGGGGAGCTGTTTTTT.